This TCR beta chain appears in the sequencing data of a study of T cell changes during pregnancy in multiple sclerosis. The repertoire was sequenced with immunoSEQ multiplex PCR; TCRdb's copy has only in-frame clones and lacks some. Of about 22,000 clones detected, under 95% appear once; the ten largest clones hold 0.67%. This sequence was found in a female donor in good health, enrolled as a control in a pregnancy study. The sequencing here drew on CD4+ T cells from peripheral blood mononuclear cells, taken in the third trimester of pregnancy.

The DNA for the CDR3 is TGTGCAAGTCGCTTCTCAGCGGGAAGCACCGGGGAGCTGTTTTTT. It encodes CASRFSAGSTGELFF. This chain uses TRBV12-2 with TRBJ2-2; no check of the table's D call, TRBD2, against the DNA was made. TRBV12-2 is a recognized pseudogene. The CDR3 has 15 amino acids.